This section outlines one T cell receptor (beta chain) sequence together with its context. Its specificity is unknown. This specimen belongs to a study of blood T cells in healthy people across ages. Study-level results: From one million sequenced T cells, diversity estimates were lower bounds.

Combining a sample-barcoded 5' primer with a J-beta primer mix, a second PCR ran for about 6 to 12 cycles. TCRdb re-called the 5' RACE reads with MiXCR, one entry per CDR3 protein. The data hold more than 1.4 million distinct CDR3 sequences, with 40% to 50% observed a single time. The source is a woman between 18 and 29 years old in good health. The specimen was blood.

The CDR3 is CASSPTGENYYNEQFF. CDR3 DNA sequence: TGTGCCAGCAGCCCGACAGGGGAAAATTACTACAATGAGCAGTTCTTC. The gene calls are TRBV3-1 and TRBJ2-1, with 8 positions matching TRBD1. The trim removed 4 bases at V and 3 bases at J, leaving 8 bases unmatched. CDR1 and CDR2 from the germline V gene are LGHDT and YNNKEL (reference sequence). The CDR3 sequence is 16 residues long.